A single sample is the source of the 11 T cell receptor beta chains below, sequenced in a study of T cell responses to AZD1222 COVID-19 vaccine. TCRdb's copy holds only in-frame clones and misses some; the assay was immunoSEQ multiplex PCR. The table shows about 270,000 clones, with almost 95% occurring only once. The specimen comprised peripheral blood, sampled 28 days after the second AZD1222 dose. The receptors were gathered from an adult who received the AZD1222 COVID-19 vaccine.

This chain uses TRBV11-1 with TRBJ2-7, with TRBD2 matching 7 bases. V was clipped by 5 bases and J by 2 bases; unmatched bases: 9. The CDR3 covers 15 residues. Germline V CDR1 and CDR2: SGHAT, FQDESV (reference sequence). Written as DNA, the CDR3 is TGTGCCAGCAGCCATGAGGGGCGGGGGACCTACGAGCAGTACTTC. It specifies CASSHEGRGTYEQYF.

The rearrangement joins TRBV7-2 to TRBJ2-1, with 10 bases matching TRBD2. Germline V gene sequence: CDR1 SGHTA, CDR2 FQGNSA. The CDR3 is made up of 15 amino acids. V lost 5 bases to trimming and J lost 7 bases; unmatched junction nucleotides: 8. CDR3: CASSKREGSRNEQFF. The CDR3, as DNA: TGTGCCAGCAGCAAGCGGGAGGGAAGTAGGAATGAGCAGTTCTTC. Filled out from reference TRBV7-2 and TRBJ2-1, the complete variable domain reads GAGVSQSPSNKVTEKGKDVELRCDPISGHTALYWYRQSLGQGLEFLIYFQGNSAPDKSGLPSDRFSAERTGGSVSTLTIQRTQQEDSAVYLCASSKREGSRNEQFFGPGTRLTVL.

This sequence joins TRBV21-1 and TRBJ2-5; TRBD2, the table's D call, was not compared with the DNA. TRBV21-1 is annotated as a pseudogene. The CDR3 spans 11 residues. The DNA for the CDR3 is TGTGCCAGCAGCTCCCTCGAGACCCAGTACTTC. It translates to CASSSLETQYF.

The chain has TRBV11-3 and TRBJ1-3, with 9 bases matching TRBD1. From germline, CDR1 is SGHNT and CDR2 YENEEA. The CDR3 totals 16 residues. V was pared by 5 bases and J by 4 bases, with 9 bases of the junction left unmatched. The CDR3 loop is CASSPGTGKGGNTIYF. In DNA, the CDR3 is TGTGCCAGCAGCCCAGGGACAGGGAAGGGAGGAAACACCATATATTTT.

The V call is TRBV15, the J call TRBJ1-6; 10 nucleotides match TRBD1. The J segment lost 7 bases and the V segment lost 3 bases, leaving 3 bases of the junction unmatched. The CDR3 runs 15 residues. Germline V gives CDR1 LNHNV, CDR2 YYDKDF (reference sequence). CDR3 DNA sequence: TGTGCCACCAGCAGGGGACAGGGGCCAAATTCACCCCTCCACTTT. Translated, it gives CATSRGQGPNSPLHF. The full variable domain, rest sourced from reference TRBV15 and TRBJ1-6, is DAMVIQNPRYQVTQFGKPVTLSCSQTLNHNVMYWYQQKSSQAPKLLFHYYDKDFNNEADTPDNFQSRRPNTSFCFLDIRSPGLGDTAMYLCATSRGQGPNSPLHFGNGTRLTVT.

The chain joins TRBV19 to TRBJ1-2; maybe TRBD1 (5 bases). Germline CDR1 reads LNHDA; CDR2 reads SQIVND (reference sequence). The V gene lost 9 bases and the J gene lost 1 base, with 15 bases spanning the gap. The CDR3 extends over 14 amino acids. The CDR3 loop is CASHLGTVNYGYTF. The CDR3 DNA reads TGTGCCAGCCACCTCGGGACGGTTAACTATGGCTACACCTTC.

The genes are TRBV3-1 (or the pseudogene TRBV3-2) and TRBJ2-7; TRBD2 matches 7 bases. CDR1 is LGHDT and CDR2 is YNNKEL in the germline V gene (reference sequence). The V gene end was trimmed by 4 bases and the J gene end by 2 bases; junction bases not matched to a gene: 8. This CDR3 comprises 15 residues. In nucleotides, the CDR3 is TGTGCCAGCAGCCCGGGGCCTAGCGGAACCTACGAGCAGTACTTC. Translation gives CASSPGPSGTYEQYF.

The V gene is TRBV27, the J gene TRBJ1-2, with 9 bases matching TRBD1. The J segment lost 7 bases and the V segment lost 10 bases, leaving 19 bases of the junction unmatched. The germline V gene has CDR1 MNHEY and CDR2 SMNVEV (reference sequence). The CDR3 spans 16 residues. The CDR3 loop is CATYTAGTGNSRGYTF. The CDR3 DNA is TGTGCCACCTACACGGCGGGGACAGGGAACTCGCGTGGCTACACCTTC.

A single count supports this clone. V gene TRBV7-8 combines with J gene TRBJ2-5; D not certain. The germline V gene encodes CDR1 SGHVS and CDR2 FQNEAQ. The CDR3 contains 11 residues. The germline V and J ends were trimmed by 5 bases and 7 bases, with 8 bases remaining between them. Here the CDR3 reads CASSAHGTQYF. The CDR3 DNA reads TGTGCCAGCAGCGCCCATGGGACCCAGTACTTC.

The CDR3, as DNA: TGTGCCAGCAGTGAACAGGGTCAAACAGATACGCAGTATTTT. Amino acids: CASSEQGQTDTQYF. The V call is TRBV2, the J call TRBJ2-3; a weak D match, TRBD1 (5 bases). The CDR3 runs to 14 residues. V lost 2 bases and J lost 3, with 9 bases in between. CDR1 is SNHLY and CDR2 is FYNNEI in the germline V gene.

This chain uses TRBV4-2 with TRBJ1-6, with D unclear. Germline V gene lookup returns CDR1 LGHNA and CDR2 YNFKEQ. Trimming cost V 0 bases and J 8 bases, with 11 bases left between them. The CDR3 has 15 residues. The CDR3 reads CASSQDLHTDSPLHF. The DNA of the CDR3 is TGTGCCAGCAGCCAAGATCTCCATACCGATTCACCCCTCCACTTT.